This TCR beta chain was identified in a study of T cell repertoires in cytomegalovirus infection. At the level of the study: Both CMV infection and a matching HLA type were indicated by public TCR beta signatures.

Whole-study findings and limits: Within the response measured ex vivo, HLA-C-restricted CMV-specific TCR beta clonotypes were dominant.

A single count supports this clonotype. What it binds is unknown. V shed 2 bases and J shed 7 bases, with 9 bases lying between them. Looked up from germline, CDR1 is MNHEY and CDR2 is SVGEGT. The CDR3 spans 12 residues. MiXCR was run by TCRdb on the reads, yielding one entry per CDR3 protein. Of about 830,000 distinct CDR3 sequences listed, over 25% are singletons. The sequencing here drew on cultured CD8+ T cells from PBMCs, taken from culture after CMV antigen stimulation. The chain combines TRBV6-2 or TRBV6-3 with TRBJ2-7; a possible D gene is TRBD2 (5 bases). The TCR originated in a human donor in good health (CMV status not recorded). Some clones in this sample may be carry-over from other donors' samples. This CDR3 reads CASSYVGVEQYV. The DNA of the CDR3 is TGTGCCAGCAGTTACGTCGGGGTTGAGCAGTACGTC.